Each of the 10 T cell receptor beta chains below was sequenced from the same sample in a study of blood T cell repertoires in COVID-19. Produced via immunoSEQ multiplex PCR; TCRdb's table is partial and in-frame only. This table has roughly 200,000 clones, about 81% appearing once. Source material: PBMCs or T cells enriched from blood (not recorded which). The receptors here all came from a man aged 40-49 years who had recovered from COVID-19.

The chain joins TRBV19 to TRBJ1-4; D is perhaps TRBD1 (6 bases). Trimming pared 0 bases from V and 7 bases from J, leaving 15 bases between. Germline V gene sequence: CDR1 LNHDA, CDR2 SQIVND (reference sequence). This CDR3 spans 16 amino acids. In DNA, the CDR3 is TGTGCCAGTAGTATAGAGACTTGGAGGGGGGGTGAAAAACTGTTTTTT. Translated: CASSIETWRGGEKLFF. The whole variable domain, filled in from reference TRBV19 and TRBJ1-4, reads DGGITQSPKYLFRKEGQNVTLSCEQNLNHDAMYWYRQDPGQGLRLIYYSQIVNDFQKGDIAEGYSVSREKKESFPLTVTSAQKNPTAFYLCASSIETWRGGEKLFFGSGTQLSVL.

The gene calls are TRBV5-1 and TRBJ2-7; 9 nucleotides line up with TRBD2. CDR1 SGHRS and CDR2 YFSETQ come from the germline V gene. Trimming took 2 bases from V and 0 from J; bases not matched to a gene: 6. The CDR3 length is 16 residues. The CDR3 bases are TGCGCCAGCAGCTTCGGAGCGGGGGGACTCTCCTACGAGCAGTACTTC. Its protein is CASSFGAGGLSYEQYF.

The chain's CDR3 is CASSLEPGTGRTNQPQHF. CDR3 nucleotide sequence: TGTGCCAGCAGCTTGGAGCCCGGGACAGGGAGAACAAATCAGCCCCAGCATTTT. The chain couples TRBV5-5 to TRBJ1-5; 9 bases map to TRBD1. The germline V gene has CDR1 SGHKS and CDR2 YYEKEE (reference sequence). The CDR3 loop spans 18 amino acids. V lost 0 bases to trimming and J lost 4 bases; unmatched junction nucleotides: 11.

V usage is TRBV7-7 and J usage is TRBJ2-1; 14 bases agree with TRBD2. The CDR3 runs to 17 residues. Per the germline V gene, CDR1 is SSHAT and CDR2 is FNYEAQ (reference sequence). V was clipped by 5 bases and J by 8 bases; unmatched bases: 11. The CDR3 DNA sequence: TGTGCCAGCAGCCCCTCACCGGGACTAGCGGGAGTGGATGAGCAGTTCTTC. It is translated as CASSPSPGLAGVDEQFF. Full variable domain (rest looked up from reference TRBV7-7 and TRBJ2-1): GAGVSQSPRYKVTKRGQDVTLRCDPISSHATLYWYQQALGQGPEFLTYFNYEAQPDKSGLPSDRFSAERPEGSISTLTIQRTEQRDSAMYRCASSPSPGLAGVDEQFFGPGTRLTVL.

The chain joins TRBV5-1 to TRBJ1-2, with TRBD1 matching over 9 bases. This CDR3 contains 15 residues. J gave up 5 bases and V 3 bases, and 8 bases lay outside the gene matches. From germline, CDR1 is SGHRS and CDR2 YFSETQ. CDR3 amino acids: CASSSVDRGQYGYTF. In DNA form, the CDR3 reads TGCGCCAGCAGCTCAGTGGACAGGGGACAGTATGGCTACACCTTC.

The rearrangement links TRBV6-1 to TRBJ1-2; D not certain. The length of the CDR3 is 13 residues. V was trimmed by 2 bases and J by 7 bases, leaving 11 bases between them. The V gene's germline CDR1 is MNHNS and CDR2 SASEGT. The CDR3 reads CASSENTKPGYTF. In DNA form, the CDR3 reads TGTGCCAGCAGTGAAAACACAAAACCTGGCTACACCTTC.

With respect to this clone: Other DNA sequences from this sample encode an identical CDR3 as well. The gene calls are TRBV9 and TRBJ2-7; 8 bases fit TRBD1. Germline CDR1 reads SGDLS; CDR2 reads YYNGEE. The CDR3 has 15 amino acids. V dropped 4 bases and J dropped 1; count of bases not matched to a gene: 7. CDR3 sequence reads: CASSPDRGPSYEQYF. CDR3 sequence (DNA): TGTGCCAGCAGCCCAGACAGGGGCCCTTCCTACGAGCAGTACTTC.

This clone was recorded a few times. For the CDR3, the DNA is TGTGCCATCAGTGAGTCGATAGCGGGGGGAAGCACAGATACGCAGTATTTT. It specifies CAISESIAGGSTDTQYF. The chain uses TRBV10-3 and TRBJ2-3; the match to TRBD2 covers 10 bases. Germline assignment: CDR1 ENHRY and CDR2 SYGVKD. Trimming cost V 0 bases and J 0 bases; bases outside gene matches: 3. The CDR3 has 17 amino acids.

The chain couples TRBV4-1 to TRBJ1-5; D unresolved. The CDR3 consists of 16 residues. Between the trimmed V and J ends, which lost 0 bases and 0 bases, there was a span of 9 bases. The germline V gene has CDR1 MGHRA and CDR2 YSYEKL. The CDR3 loop is CASSQEADNSNQPQHF. CDR3 in DNA: TGCGCCAGCAGCCAAGAAGCAGACAATAGCAATCAGCCCCAGCATTTT.

V is TRBV2 and J is TRBJ1-1; 8 bases map to TRBD1. Germline assignment: CDR1 SNHLY and CDR2 FYNNEI. Trimming removed 6 bases from V and 8 bases from J; junction bases left unmatched: 8. CDR3 length: 13 residues. CDR3 nucleotide sequence: TGTGCCAGCAGGCGGACAGGGAGCCTCGAAGCTTTCTTT. It translates to CASRRTGSLEAFF.